This T cell receptor (beta chain) was identified in a study of T-cell reconstitution after alpha-beta-depleted transplantation in children. Study-wide results and caveats: From surviving recipient T cells and thymic progenitors came the high day-60 TCRbeta diversity observed in some patients. There were reportedly several hundred expanded graft clones from which alpha-beta T cells came about two months after transplant. T-cell numbers and diversity one year post-transplant derived largely from freshly generated T cells.

CDR1 and CDR2 (germline): DFQATT, SNEGSKA (reference sequence). The V end lost 4 bases, the J end lost 5 bases, and 17 bases lay between the germline ends. CDR3 length: 14 residues. This clonotype came up many times. The antigen is unknown. The authors prepared the TCRbeta library with unique molecular identifiers. TCRdb passed the PCR reads through MiXCR, listing each CDR3 protein once. The sample lists 600,000 to 700,000 distinct CDR3 sequences, around 13% seen once, with 0.79% in the top ten. The sequence came from a girl aged 2 to 9 with congenital amegakaryocytic thrombocytopenia, due to receive a stem cell transplant. The material was PBMCs, obtained before TCRalphabeta/CD19-depleted stem cell transplant. The chain has TRBV20-1 and TRBJ1-1; D remains unclear. The CDR3 loop is CSAIFGVRRTEAFF. The CDR3 region has the DNA TGCAGTGCTATCTTTGGGGTGAGAAGGACTGAAGCTTTCTTT.